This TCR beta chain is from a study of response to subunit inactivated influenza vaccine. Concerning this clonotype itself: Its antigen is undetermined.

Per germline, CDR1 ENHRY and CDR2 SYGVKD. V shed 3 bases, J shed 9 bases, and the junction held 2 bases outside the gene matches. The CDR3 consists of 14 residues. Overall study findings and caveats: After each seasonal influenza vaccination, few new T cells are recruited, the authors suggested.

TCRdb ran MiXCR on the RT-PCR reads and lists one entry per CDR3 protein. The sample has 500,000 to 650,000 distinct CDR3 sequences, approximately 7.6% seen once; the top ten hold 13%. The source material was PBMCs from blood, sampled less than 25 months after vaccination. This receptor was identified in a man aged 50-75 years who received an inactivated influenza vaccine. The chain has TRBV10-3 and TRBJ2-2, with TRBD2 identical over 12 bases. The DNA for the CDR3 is TGTGCCATCAGTGAACTAGCGGGGGGCCGGGAGCTGTTTTTT. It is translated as CAISELAGGRELFF.